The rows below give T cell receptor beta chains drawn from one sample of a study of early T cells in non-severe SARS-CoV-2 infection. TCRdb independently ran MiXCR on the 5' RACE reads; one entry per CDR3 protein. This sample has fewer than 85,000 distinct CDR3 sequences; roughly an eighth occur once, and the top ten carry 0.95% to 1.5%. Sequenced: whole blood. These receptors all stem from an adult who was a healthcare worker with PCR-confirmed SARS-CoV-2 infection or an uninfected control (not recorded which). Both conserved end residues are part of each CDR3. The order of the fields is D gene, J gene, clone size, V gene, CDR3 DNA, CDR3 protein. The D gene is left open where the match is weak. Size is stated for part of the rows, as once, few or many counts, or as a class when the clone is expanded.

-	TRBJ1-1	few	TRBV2	TGTGCCAGCAGTGAGAAATCTGGGACACCGAACACTGAAGCTTTCTTT	CASSEKSGTPNTEAFF
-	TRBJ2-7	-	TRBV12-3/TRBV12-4	TGTGCCAGCAGTTCGACAGTCGAGCAGTACTTC	CASSSTVEQYF
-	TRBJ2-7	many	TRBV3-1	TGTGCCAGCAGCCAAGGGATCAGGGGGGCCGAGCAGTACTTC	CASSQGIRGAEQYF
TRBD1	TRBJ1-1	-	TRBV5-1	TGCGCCAGCAGCCACGGGACAGGGGTCACTGAAGCTTTCTTT	CASSHGTGVTEAFF
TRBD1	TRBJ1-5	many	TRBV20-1	TGCAGTGCTAGAGTCCCGGGACAGGGTTCGAATCAGCCCCAGCATTTT	CSARVPGQGSNQPQHF
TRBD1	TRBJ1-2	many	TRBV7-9	TGTGCCAGCAGTCATCCCAGGGGGCGCGGCTATGGCTACACCTTC	CASSHPRGRGYGYTF
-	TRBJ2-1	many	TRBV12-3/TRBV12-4	TGTGCCAGCAGTAACCCCGGGACGGAAGACAATGAGCAGTTCTTC	CASSNPGTEDNEQFF
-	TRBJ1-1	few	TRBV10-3	TGTGCCATCAGTGATGGTCAGTTGAACACTGAAGCTTTCTTT	CAISDGQLNTEAFF
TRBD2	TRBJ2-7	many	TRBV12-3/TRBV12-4	TGTGCCAGCAGCACGGGGGGCTACGAGCAGTACTTC	CASSTGGYEQYF
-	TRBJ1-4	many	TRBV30	TGTGCCTGGAGTGTAGGGCAGGGGAATGAAAAACTGTTTTTT	CAWSVGQGNEKLFF
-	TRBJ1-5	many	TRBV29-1	TGCAGCGTAATTGCGGGTGGTCAGCCCCAGCATTTT	CSVIAGGQPQHF
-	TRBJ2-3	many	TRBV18	TGTGCCAGCGCGAAAGAGGACACAGATACGCAGTATTTT	CASAKEDTDTQYF
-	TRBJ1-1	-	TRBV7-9	TGTGCCAGCAGCTTAAGGGGGGGCGAAGACACTGAAGCTTTCTTT	CASSLRGGEDTEAFF
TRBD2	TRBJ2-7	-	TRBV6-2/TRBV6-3	TGTGCCAGCAGTTATCTAGCGGGGTACGAGCAGTACTTC	CASSYLAGYEQYF
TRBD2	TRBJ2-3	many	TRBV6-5	TGTGCCAGCAGGCGGAGCGGGAGGGCCCCCACAGATACGCAGTATTTT	CASRRSGRAPTDTQYF
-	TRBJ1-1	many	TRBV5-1	TGCGCCAGCAGCTTGGATCCTGGTCGTACTGAAGCTTTCTTT	CASSLDPGRTEAFF
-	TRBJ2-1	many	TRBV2	TGTGCCAGCAGTGAACTAGGGATCTACAATGAGCAGTTCTTC	CASSELGIYNEQFF
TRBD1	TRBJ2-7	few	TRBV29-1	TGCAGCGTACTCAGGGGGACAGGCCGCTACGAGCAGTACTTC	CSVLRGTGRYEQYF
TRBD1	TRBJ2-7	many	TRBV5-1	TGCGCCAGCAGCACCCGACAGGGGGAGGCCTACGAGCAGTACTTC	CASSTRQGEAYEQYF
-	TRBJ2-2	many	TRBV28	TGTGCCAGCATCCAGGAGGGGGAGCTGTTTTTT	CASIQEGELFF
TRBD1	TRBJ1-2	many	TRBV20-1	TGCAGTGCTAGACGGACAGGGGAAACAGGTGGCTACACCTTC	CSARRTGETGGYTF
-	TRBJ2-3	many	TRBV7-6	TGTGCCAGCAGCTTAAACCCCCCGCCGAGTGCAGATACGCAGTATTTT	CASSLNPPPSADTQYF
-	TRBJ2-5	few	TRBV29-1	TGCAGCACTCGGACGTCCGGGTGGGGAGAGACCCAGTACTTC	CSTRTSGWGETQYF
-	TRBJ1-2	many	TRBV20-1	TGCAGTGCTAGAGCGGACAGAAACTATGGCTACACCTTC	CSARADRNYGYTF
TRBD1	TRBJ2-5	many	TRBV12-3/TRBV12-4	TGTGCCAGCAGAAAAGGACAGGGCGACGAGACCCAGTACTTC	CASRKGQGDETQYF
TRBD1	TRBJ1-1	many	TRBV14	TGTGCCAGCAGCTCTGGGACAGGGTGGAACACTGAAGCTTTCTTT	CASSSGTGWNTEAFF
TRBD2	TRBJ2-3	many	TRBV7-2	TGTGCCAGCAGCTTAGTTAGCGGGAGAGGAGGCACAGATACGCAGTATTTT	CASSLVSGRGGTDTQYF
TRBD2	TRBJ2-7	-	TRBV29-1	TGCAGCGTCGGACTAGCGGGAGAACACGAGCAGTACTTC	CSVGLAGEHEQYF
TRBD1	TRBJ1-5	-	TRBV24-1	TGTGCCACCAGCTACAGGGGACCTCAGCCCCAGCATTTT	CATSYRGPQPQHF
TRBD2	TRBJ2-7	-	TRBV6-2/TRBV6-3	TGTGCCAGCAGTTCGCAGTGGGGGGGGACCCCCTCCGAGCAGTACTTC	CASSSQWGGTPSEQYF
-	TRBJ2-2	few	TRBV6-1	TGTGCCAGCGAGACTAGGATCATCGGGGAGCTGTTTTTT	CASETRIIGELFF
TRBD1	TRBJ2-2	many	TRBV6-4	TGTGCCAGCAGTGACGGACAGGGGGCCGGGGAGCTGTTTTTT	CASSDGQGAGELFF
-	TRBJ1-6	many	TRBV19	TGTGCCAGTAGTATAGATCAGGACATCTCCTATAATTCACCCCTCCACTTT	CASSIDQDISYNSPLHF
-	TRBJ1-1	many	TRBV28	TGTGCCAGCAGTTTCGCTGGGGGAGGGAAAACTGAAGCTTTCTTT	CASSFAGGGKTEAFF
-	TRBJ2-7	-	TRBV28	TGTGCCAGCTCCGGGGGTTACGAGCAGTACTTC	CASSGGYEQYF
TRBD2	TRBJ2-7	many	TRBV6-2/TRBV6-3	TGTGCCAGCAGTTACTCGACCTTTCTAGCGGGGGTTTCCTACGAGCAGTACTTC	CASSYSTFLAGVSYEQYF
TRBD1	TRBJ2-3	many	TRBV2	TGTGCCAGCAGTGAAGGGGGACAGAGAGATACGCAGTATTTT	CASSEGGQRDTQYF
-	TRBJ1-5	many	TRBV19	TGTGCCAGTAGTATTTTGGCAGGGGGCAATCAGCCCCAGCATTTT	CASSILAGGNQPQHF
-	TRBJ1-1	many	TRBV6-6	TGTGCCAGCAGCCCCACCCGGGTGAACACTGAAGCTTTCTTT	CASSPTRVNTEAFF